This paragraph reports one T cell receptor (beta chain). Its antigen is not identified. The sample originates from a study of T cell repertoires in ileal Crohn's disease. Across the whole study: Surgery for a complication: stricturing in roughly 60%, penetrating in about 40%. The study's findings and limits: Clonality above 26.8% at surgery always came with endoscopic recurrence. Compared with non-smokers, active smokers at surgery showed more clonal expansions.

The length of the CDR3 is 14 residues. The germline gives CDR1 LGHNA, CDR2 YNFKEQ. Between the trimmed V and J ends, which lost 1 base and 2 bases, there was a span of 8 bases. Libraries were prepared by immunoSEQ multiplex PCR; TCRdb keeps only in-frame clonotypes and omits some of them. The repertoire has around 15,000 clones, about 60% of them found once; the top ten carry around 6.1%. The clonotype comes from an adult with Crohn's disease. The V call is TRBV4-2, the J call TRBJ2-5; no firm D call. The sequenced sample consisted of ileal tissue. The CDR3 here is CASSQGGIQETQYF. CDR3 nucleotide sequence: TGTGCCAGCAGCCAAGGCGGCATTCAAGAGACCCAGTACTTC.